The 32 T cell receptor beta chains presented below share a single source sample, sequenced in a study of blood T cell repertoires in COVID-19. Assay: immunoSEQ multiplex PCR; the TCRdb copy retains only in-frame clones and omits some. The sample has 200,000 to 250,000 clones, approximately 83% seen once; the top ten hold about 3.2%. Sequencing was carried out using PBMCs or T cells enriched from blood (not recorded which). Every receptor here comes from a woman aged 60-75 years who had recovered from COVID-19.

Here the CDR3 DNA reads TGCGCCAGCAGCTTGGCGGGGGAAACGAACACCGGGGAGCTGTTTTTT. Protein sequence: CASSLAGETNTGELFF. The gene calls are TRBV5-1 and TRBJ2-2, with D perhaps matching TRBD2 (6 bases). Germline V gene sequence: CDR1 SGHRS, CDR2 YFSETQ. V was shortened by 0 bases and J by 0 bases, with 9 bases between the two germline ends. The CDR3 length is 16 residues.

This CDR3 reads CAWSRQPNEQFF. DNA for the CDR3: TGTGCCTGGAGCAGACAGCCCAATGAGCAGTTCTTC. The V gene is TRBV30, the J gene TRBJ2-1; D might be TRBD1 (5 bases). Germline values: CDR1 GTSNPN, CDR2 SVGIG (reference sequence). V dropped 3 bases and J dropped 6 bases, with 9 bases sitting between them. The CDR3 totals 12 residues. The whole variable domain, remainder taken from reference TRBV30 and TRBJ2-1, is SQTIHQWPATLVQPVGSPLSLECTVEGTSNPNLYWYRQAAGRGLQLLFYSVGIGQISSEVPQNLSASRPQDRQFILSSKKLLLSDSGFYLCAWSRQPNEQFFGPGTRLTVL.

The chain joins TRBV9 to TRBJ1-2; D gene ambiguous. This CDR3 spans 14 amino acids. V lost 2 bases and J 4 bases, leaving 12 bases between the germline ends. From germline, CDR1 is SGDLS and CDR2 YYNGEE. CDR3 in amino acids: CASSVGVKAYGYTF. As DNA, the CDR3 is TGTGCCAGCAGCGTCGGAGTCAAAGCCTATGGCTACACCTTC.

The chain carries TRBV2 and TRBJ1-2, with 9 bases that match TRBD1. With V trimmed by 4 bases and J by 8 bases, 5 bases remained unmatched. The germline V gene has CDR1 SNHLY and CDR2 FYNNEI. The CDR3 runs to 13 residues. The DNA for the CDR3 is TGTGCCAGCAGTGCCGGGACAGGGTCCGGCTACACCTTC. Translating it yields CASSAGTGSGYTF.

This clone was recorded only once. The chain links TRBV10-3 to TRBJ1-6; 9 nucleotides align to TRBD1. V dropped 6 bases and J dropped 6; count of bases not matched to a gene: 12. Germline assignment: CDR1 ENHRY and CDR2 SYGVKD. The CDR3 has 17 amino acids. The CDR3 spells CAIRKGRDRAPNSPLHF. DNA for the CDR3: TGTGCCATCAGGAAGGGTCGGGACAGGGCTCCTAATTCACCCCTCCACTTT.

The chain uses TRBV3-1 (or the pseudogene TRBV3-2) and TRBJ2-3, with TRBD2 matching 7 bases. The J segment lost 5 bases and the V segment lost 1 base, leaving 12 bases of the junction unmatched. Germline CDR1 is LGHDT and CDR2 is YNNKEL (reference sequence). This CDR3 is built from 17 residues. Here the CDR3 DNA reads TGTGCCAGCAGCCAAGTACCCACAGGCGGCGGGAGAGATACGCAGTATTTT. As protein: CASSQVPTGGGRDTQYF.

The chain joins TRBV7-2 to TRBJ1-6; the D gene is possibly TRBD1 (6 bases). Germline V gene lookup returns CDR1 SGHTA and CDR2 FQGNSA. The CDR3 has 15 amino acids. V was pared by 3 bases and J by 5 bases, with 11 bases between. Written as DNA, the CDR3 is TGTGCCAGCAGCTTGGGGACACCAAATAATTCACCCCTCCACTTT. Translating gives CASSLGTPNNSPLHF.

The gene calls are TRBV7-9 and TRBJ1-2; D is undetermined. The CDR3 contains 14 residues. Trimming removed 5 bases from V and 5 bases from J, with 15 bases in between. CDR1 and CDR2 (germline): SEHNR, FQNEAQ (reference sequence). CDR3 loop: CASSPDGVPYGYTF. The CDR3 region has the DNA TGTGCCAGCAGCCCTGACGGAGTTCCTTATGGCTACACCTTC. Together with reference TRBV7-9 and TRBJ1-2, the CDR3 gives the full variable domain: DTGVSQNPRHKITKRGQNVTFRCDPISEHNRLYWYRQTLGQGPEFLTYFQNEAQLEKSRLLSDRFSAERPKGSFSTLEIQRTEQGDSAMYLCASSPDGVPYGYTFGSGTRLTVV.

The CDR3 DNA is TGCGCCAGCAGCCCAGGGACAGGGCTCTCCTACGAGCAGTACTTC. Protein product: CASSPGTGLSYEQYF. The chain joins TRBV5-1 to TRBJ2-7; 9 positions agree with TRBD1. The CDR3 is 15 residues long. V dropped 4 bases and J dropped 0; count of bases not matched to a gene: 5. The germline V gene encodes CDR1 SGHRS and CDR2 YFSETQ.

This chain uses TRBV7-2 with TRBJ2-7, with D tentatively TRBD2 (6 bases). CDR3 length equals 16 residues. The germline V gene has CDR1 SGHTA and CDR2 FQGNSA. V lost 5 bases and J 3 bases, leaving 20 bases between the germline ends. The CDR3 loop reads CASSITSGSLIYEQYF. Written as DNA, the CDR3 is TGTGCCAGCAGCATAACAAGCGGGTCCCTAATCTACGAGCAGTACTTC.

This rearrangement joins TRBV7-9 to TRBJ2-1; 7 bases fit TRBD1. Trimming took 3 bases from V and 5 from J; bases not matched to a gene: 7. The length of the CDR3 is 15 residues. Germline V CDR1 and CDR2: SEHNR, FQNEAQ (reference sequence). The CDR3 DNA is TGTGCCAGCAGCTTTCAAACAGGGGTCCACAATGAGCAGTTCTTC. Protein: CASSFQTGVHNEQFF.

The chain carries TRBV25-1 and TRBJ1-1; D is undetermined. This CDR3 has 15 amino acids. CDR1 MGHDK and CDR2 SYGVNS come from the germline V gene. The germline V and J ends were trimmed by 3 bases and 0 bases, with 11 bases remaining between them. The CDR3 region is CASSDSGGLNTEAFF. The CDR3 region has the DNA TGTGCCAGCAGTGATTCCGGAGGACTGAACACTGAAGCTTTCTTT.

The rearrangement links TRBV5-4 to TRBJ2-7, with 9 bases lining up with TRBD2. The V segment lost 0 bases and the J segment 2 bases; nucleotides outside the gene matches: 0. The length of the CDR3 is 14 residues. CDR1 and CDR2 from the germline V gene are SGHNT and YYREEE (reference sequence). The CDR3 sequence is CASSLVAGAYEQYF. CDR3 coding DNA: TGTGCCAGCAGCTTGGTAGCGGGAGCCTACGAGCAGTACTTC.

This chain connects TRBV9 to TRBJ1-5, with D unclear. Trimming took 4 bases from V and 1 from J, leaving 12 bases between them. The CDR3 covers 15 residues. The germline gives CDR1 SGDLS, CDR2 YYNGEE. The CDR3 nucleotides are TGTGCCAGCAGCTCAGGACTAAGGAGCAATCAGCCCCAGCATTTT. Its translation is CASSSGLRSNQPQHF.

This clone showed up just a few times. This chain joins TRBV4-1 and TRBJ2-7; 10 bases fit TRBD2. This CDR3 contains 15 residues. Germline CDR1 reads MGHRA; CDR2 reads YSYEKL. Trimming took 6 bases from V and 6 from J; bases not matched to a gene: 11. This CDR3 reads CASSRTSGVQREQYF. In DNA, the CDR3 is TGCGCCAGCAGTCGCACTAGCGGGGTTCAACGCGAGCAGTACTTC.

V gene TRBV5-1 combines with J gene TRBJ2-1, with 11 bases aligning to TRBD2. Germline V lookup: CDR1 SGHRS, CDR2 YFSETQ. V trimming: 0 bases; J trimming: 6 bases; junction bases outside the gene matches: 8. The CDR3 contains 17 residues. CDR3 residues: CASSLGVSGRARNEQFF. CDR3 in DNA: TGCGCCAGCAGCTTGGGGGTTAGCGGGAGGGCTCGCAATGAGCAGTTCTTC. The whole variable domain, remainder taken from reference TRBV5-1 and TRBJ2-1, is KAGVTQTPRYLIKTRGQQVTLSCSPISGHRSVSWYQQTPGQGLQFLFEYFSETQRNKGNFPGRFSGRQFSNSRSEMNVSTLELGDSALYLCASSLGVSGRARNEQFFGPGTRLTVL.

This chain connects TRBV2 to TRBJ2-3, with D possibly being TRBD1 (7 bases). Looked up from germline, CDR1 is SNHLY and CDR2 is FYNNEI. Trimming removed 2 bases from V and 14 bases from J, with 20 bases in between. The CDR3 is 14 amino acids. The CDR3 is CASSESRLDRVRYF. As DNA, the CDR3 is TGTGCCAGCAGTGAATCCAGACTAGACAGGGTTAGGTATTTT.

V is TRBV4-1 and J is TRBJ2-2; D is perhaps TRBD1 (5 bases). Germline V gene data show CDR1 as MGHRA and CDR2 as YSYEKL. CDR3 size: 15 residues. V lost 7 bases, J lost 0 bases, and 12 bases lay in between. The CDR3 coding sequence is TGCGCCAGCAAGGTCGGCAGGGCGAACACCGGGGAGCTGTTTTTT. It codes for CASKVGRANTGELFF.

This clone was detected only once. The genes are TRBV6-6 and TRBJ1-1; D is uncertain. There are 16 residues in the CDR3. Germline-derived CDR1 and CDR2 are MNHNY and SVGAGI (reference sequence). V was shortened by 2 bases and J by 1 base, with 14 bases between the two germline ends. CDR3 bases: TGTGCCAGCAGTTACACGAACATCCCAACGAACACTGAAGCTTTCTTT. Its translation is CASSYTNIPTNTEAFF.

The CDR3 nucleotides are TGTGCCAGCAGTGAAGTGCTCCTCCGGACGCAGTATTTT. Protein sequence: CASSEVLLRTQYF. The V call is TRBV6-1, the J call TRBJ2-3; D is ambiguous. This CDR3 is 13 amino acids long. Germline V gene data show CDR1 as MNHNS and CDR2 as SASEGT. Trimming cost V 1 base and J 9 bases, with 11 bases left between them.

The chain combines TRBV2 with TRBJ2-7, with 8 bases matching TRBD1. The CDR3 consists of 17 residues. With V trimmed by 1 base and J by 0 bases, 8 bases remained unmatched. Germline V gives CDR1 SNHLY, CDR2 FYNNEI. CDR3 sequence: CASSEGVFGQGSYEQYF. DNA of the CDR3: TGTGCCAGCAGTGAAGGGGTATTCGGACAGGGCTCCTACGAGCAGTACTTC.

The J gene is TRBJ1-1, the V gene TRBV27, with 8 nucleotides matching TRBD1. From germline, CDR1 is MNHEY and CDR2 SMNVEV (reference sequence). V lost 3 bases and J lost 2; bases outside the gene matches: 8. This CDR3 spans 16 amino acids. CDR3 region: CASSFSAGTGNTEAFF. The CDR3 bases are TGTGCCAGCAGTTTTTCTGCCGGGACAGGTAACACTGAAGCTTTCTTT.

The gene calls are TRBV12-3 or TRBV12-4 and TRBJ2-2; TRBD1 might be the D (6 bases). Trimming took 3 bases from V and 5 from J, leaving 7 bases between them. This CDR3 is 13 amino acids long. This CDR3 is CASSFQGTGELFF. CDR3 bases: TGTGCCAGCAGTTTCCAGGGGACCGGGGAGCTGTTTTTT.

The rearrangement joins TRBV7-2 to TRBJ2-7; 7 bases are shared with TRBD1. Germline V gene data show CDR1 as SGHTA and CDR2 as FQGNSA. This CDR3 region has 14 residues. Trimming at V came to 1 base and at J to 2 bases, leaving 2 bases not matched to a gene. CDR3 nucleotides: TGTGCCAGCAGCTTAGGGACAGGACCCTACGAGCAGTACTTC. As protein: CASSLGTGPYEQYF.

The V and J genes are TRBV2 and TRBJ1-2; 8 bases agree with TRBD1. V was pared by 6 bases and J by 4 bases, with 7 bases of the junction left unmatched. CDR1 SNHLY and CDR2 FYNNEI come from the germline V gene. CDR3 length equals 14 residues. The CDR3 loop is CASRGQGLIYGYTF. The CDR3 nucleotides read TGTGCCAGCAGAGGACAGGGTCTAATCTATGGCTACACCTTC.

This clone was detected ten times or more. This rearrangement joins TRBV24-1 to TRBJ2-7, with 14 bases fitting TRBD2. This CDR3 region has 17 residues. Germline trimming cut 4 bases from V and 4 bases from J; bases unmatched to any gene: 8. CDR1 is KGHDR, CDR2 SFDVKD, per germline. CDR3 protein: CATSDHGTSGGIYEQYF. CDR3 sequence (DNA): TGTGCCACCAGTGACCATGGGACTAGCGGGGGCATTTACGAGCAGTACTTC.

The V gene is TRBV7-2, the J gene TRBJ2-6; perhaps TRBD2 as D (5 bases). The germline CDR1 and CDR2 sequences are SGHTA and FQGNSA. The CDR3 totals 17 residues. V lost 4 bases, J lost 4 bases, and 17 bases lay in between. The DNA for the CDR3 is TGTGCCAGCAGCTCCGGACTTCCTGGGCGCGGGGCCAACGTCCTGACTTTC. It codes for CASSSGLPGRGANVLTF.

This clone was seen a few times. The rearrangement uses TRBV7-3 and TRBJ2-6; D unresolved. The CDR3 consists of 14 residues. The V end was cut by 3 bases, the J end by 5 bases, with 8 bases between. Germline lookup yields CDR1 SGHTA and CDR2 FQGTGA. CDR3 loop: CASSLESRANVLTF. Here the CDR3 DNA reads TGTGCCAGCAGCTTGGAGTCACGGGCCAACGTCCTGACTTTC.

This clone came up a few times. This chain links TRBV3-1 (or the pseudogene TRBV3-2) with TRBJ1-6; D remains ambiguous. The CDR3 covers 15 residues. V was clipped by 4 bases and J by 0 bases, with 7 bases between them. Germline lookup yields CDR1 LGHDT and CDR2 YNNKEL (reference sequence). The CDR3 bases are TGTGCCAGCAGCCGTTTAAACTCCTATAATTCACCCCTCCACTTT. Translating it yields CASSRLNSYNSPLHF.

This clone was seen a handful of times. The CDR3 reads CASSVPGTGTEGYTF. CDR3 coding DNA: TGTGCCAGTAGTGTACCCGGGACAGGAACGGAGGGCTACACCTTC. This chain uses TRBV19 with TRBJ1-2, with 8 bases that match TRBD1. CDR1 is LNHDA and CDR2 is SQIVND in the germline V gene (reference sequence). V lost 5 bases and J lost 8; bases outside the gene matches: 13. This CDR3 comprises 15 residues.

The CDR3 nucleotides read TGTGCCAGCAGCTCCGGGACAGGGGGAACCCCGATGGCTGAAAAACTGTTTTTT. Its protein product is CASSSGTGGTPMAEKLFF. V is TRBV11-2 and J is TRBJ1-4; 11 bases line up with TRBD1. V gave up 4 bases and J gave up 7 bases; unmatched junction bases: 14. Germline V gene data show CDR1 as SGHAT and CDR2 as FQNNGV. The CDR3 is 18 amino acids. The full variable domain, with the rest looked up from reference TRBV11-2 and TRBJ1-4, is EAGVAQSPRYKIIEKRQSVAFWCNPISGHATLYWYQQILGQGPKLLIQFQNNGVVDDSQLPKDRFSAERLKGVDSTLKIQPAKLEDSAVYLCASSSGTGGTPMAEKLFFGSGTQLSVL.

A single count supports this clone. The rearrangement links TRBV7-9 to TRBJ1-2, with D uncertain. The germline gives CDR1 SEHNR, CDR2 FQNEAQ (reference sequence). V shed 5 bases and J shed 8 bases, with 12 bases lying between them. The CDR3 spans 12 residues. The CDR3 spells CASSQAEGGYTF. The CDR3 DNA follows: TGTGCCAGCAGCCAGGCGGAGGGAGGCTACACCTTC.